These 8 T cell receptor beta chains were sequenced from one sample in a study of T cell responses to AZD1222 COVID-19 vaccine. Clones were sequenced by immunoSEQ multiplex PCR, and TCRdb holds only the in-frame ones, with some missing. Seen here are about 110,000 clones, nearly 90% observed once, and the top ten hold roughly 3%. The source material was peripheral blood, sampled on day 0 of AZD1222 vaccination. These receptors came from an adult in good health.

This chain links TRBV19 with TRBJ1-4; D unclear. V was trimmed by 5 bases and J by 3 bases, leaving 19 bases between them. Germline CDR1 reads LNHDA; CDR2 reads SQIVND (reference sequence). This CDR3 has 17 amino acids. CDR3 protein: CASSWEPTTMSNEKLFF. The CDR3 DNA reads TGTGCCAGTAGTTGGGAACCGACAACTATGTCTAATGAAAAACTGTTTTTT.

This chain uses TRBV3-1 (or the pseudogene TRBV3-2) with TRBJ2-4, with 7 nucleotides matching TRBD2. CDR1 is LGHDT and CDR2 is YNNKEL in the germline V gene (reference sequence). V dropped 0 bases and J dropped 4; count of bases not matched to a gene: 6. The CDR3 length is 16 residues. The CDR3 nucleotides read TGTGCCAGCAGCCAAGAACTAGCGCAGCTTAAAAACATTCAGTACTTC. Translation: CASSQELAQLKNIQYF.

The J gene is TRBJ2-1, the V gene TRBV10-2; D is perhaps TRBD1 (6 bases). Germline-derived CDR1 and CDR2 are WSHSY and SAAADI. CDR3 length: 17 residues. The ends were cut back, 2 bases at V and 10 bases at J, with 24 bases in the middle. The CDR3: CASSEPDDRPGAWEQFF. CDR3 DNA sequence: TGCGCCAGCAGTGAGCCCGACGACAGGCCCGGGGCTTGGGAGCAGTTCTTC.

This clone has more than one count but fewer than ten. J is TRBJ1-1 and V is TRBV29-1; the D is unclear. The V and J ends lost 5 bases and 5 bases respectively, with 15 bases between them. The germline V gene has CDR1 SQVTM and CDR2 ANQGSEA. The CDR3 has 13 amino acids. CDR3 nucleotide sequence: TGCAGCGTTTCTGGCGGGGTTTTTACTGAAGCTTTCTTT. Translating gives CSVSGGVFTEAFF.

J is TRBJ1-3 and V is TRBV2; no reliable D call. CDR3 length equals 15 residues. From germline, CDR1 is SNHLY and CDR2 FYNNEI. Trimming took 6 bases from V and 0 from J, leaving 12 bases between them. The CDR3 region is CASSPDRNSGNTIYF. The CDR3 region has the DNA TGTGCCAGCAGCCCCGACCGAAACTCTGGAAACACCATATATTTT.

V usage is TRBV30 and J usage is TRBJ1-3, with a possible D match to TRBD1 (6 bases). V lost 3 bases and J lost 2, with 8 bases in between. CDR1 and CDR2 (germline): GTSNPN, SVGIG (reference sequence). This CDR3 is 13 amino acids long. CDR3 loop: CAWSRDTGNTIYF. CDR3 DNA: TGTGCCTGGAGCCGGGACACTGGAAACACCATATATTTT.

J is TRBJ2-1 and V is TRBV27; 11 nucleotides line up with TRBD2. CDR3 size: 14 residues. CDR1 is MNHEY, CDR2 SMNVEV, per germline (reference sequence). The V gene end was trimmed by 8 bases and the J gene end by 8 bases; junction bases not matched to a gene: 8. The CDR3 bases are TGTGCCAGCCAAACTAGCGGGAGTTTTCATGAGCAGTTCTTC. It codes for CASQTSGSFHEQFF.

The gene calls are TRBV12-3 or TRBV12-4 and TRBJ2-5; D is possibly TRBD1 (6 bases). The V end was cut by 3 bases, the J end by 1 base, with 6 bases between. CDR3 length equals 13 residues. The chain's CDR3 is CASSLDSQETQYF. CDR3 sequence (DNA): TGTGCCAGCAGTTTGGACAGCCAAGAGACCCAGTACTTC.